This section outlines one T cell receptor (beta chain) sequence together with its context. Its antigen is not identified. This specimen includes other DNA sequences encoding the same CDR3. The record originates from a study of graft-versus-host responses after intestinal transplantation. Profiled with immunoSEQ multiplex PCR; TCRdb holds only in-frame clones, not every one. The data contain 86,000 or so clones, around 90% of them singletons. CDR3 size: 13 residues. The germline V gene encodes CDR1 SGHDT and CDR2 YYEEEE. The germline V and J ends were trimmed by 0 bases and 1 base, with 4 bases remaining between them.

This specimen was unstimulated CD8+ T cells sorted from spleen or lymph node cells, taken before intestinal transplant. The sequence was obtained from a human donor who received an intestinal transplant. The chain couples TRBV5-6 to TRBJ1-1; D gene uncertain. The CDR3 DNA is TGTGCCAGCAGCTTGGTCGCGAACACTGAAGCTTTCTTT. Translated: CASSLVANTEAFF.